What follows are 26 T cell receptor beta chains derived from one specimen sequenced in a study of graft-versus-host responses after intestinal transplantation. Using immunoSEQ multiplex PCR, the repertoire was profiled, and TCRdb retains in-frame clones only, with some absent. The table includes some 25,000 clones, roughly 90% detected once. Sequenced here: PBMCs, sampled 39 to 40 days after intestinal transplant. The receptor set was obtained from a human patient who received an intestinal transplant, so some T cells may come from the graft donor.

This clone appeared once. The CDR3 protein is CASSLVQGTSGSSYEQYF. CDR3 DNA: TGTGCCAGCAGCTTAGTCCAGGGGACTAGCGGTAGCTCCTACGAGCAGTACTTC. The chain uses TRBV13 and TRBJ2-7, with 11 bases fitting TRBD2. Trimming removed 1 base from V and 0 bases from J; junction bases left unmatched: 8. Germline V gene data show CDR1 as PRHDT and CDR2 as FYEKMQ (reference sequence). The CDR3 runs 18 residues.

The chain joins TRBV7-2 to TRBJ1-3; D unclear. The CDR3 runs to 16 residues. In germline, CDR1 is SGHTA, CDR2 FQGNSA. The V and J ends lost 1 base and 0 bases respectively, with 10 bases between them. The CDR3 reads CASSLVVRSSGNTIYF. The CDR3 DNA reads as TGTGCCAGCAGCTTAGTAGTACGGAGCTCTGGAAACACCATATATTTT.

The chain carries TRBV13 and TRBJ2-1, with TRBD2 matching over 10 bases. The V and J ends lost 1 base and 7 bases, in that order; junction bases with no gene match: 10. Germline V lookup: CDR1 PRHDT, CDR2 FYEKMQ (reference sequence). CDR3 length: 17 residues. As DNA, the CDR3 is TGTGCCAGCAGCTTAGTTTCTAGCGGGAGTTACGGGAATGAGCAGTTCTTC. Protein: CASSLVSSGSYGNEQFF.

This chain links TRBV7-9 with TRBJ1-1; 9 bases match TRBD1. With 7 bases clipped from V and 4 bases from J, the junction kept 16 bases outside the gene matches. The CDR3 runs 17 residues. Germline-derived CDR1 and CDR2 are SEHNR and FQNEAQ (reference sequence). DNA for the CDR3: TGTGCCAGCAACTTTAGGGACAGGGTTCTTTTGGGCACTGAAGCTTTCTTT. This encodes CASNFRDRVLLGTEAFF.

The chain employs TRBV6-6 and TRBJ2-3; the match to TRBD1 covers 9 bases. There are 14 residues in the CDR3. The V gene end was trimmed by 7 bases and the J gene end by 1 base; junction bases not matched to a gene: 3. Germline V gene sequence: CDR1 MNHNY, CDR2 SVGAGI (reference sequence). CDR3 DNA sequence: TGTGCCAGCACCTACAGGGGGCGCACAGATACGCAGTATTTT. It specifies CASTYRGRTDTQYF.

This rearrangement joins TRBV6-5 to TRBJ2-3; TRBD2 might be the D (6 bases). The CDR3 consists of 14 residues. Trimming took off 5 bases at V and 2 bases at J, with 11 bases between the two ends. Germline CDR1 is MNHEY and CDR2 is SVGAGI. The CDR3 reads CASSRGISTDTQYF. Written as DNA, the CDR3 is TGTGCCAGCAGTCGGGGGATCTCCACAGATACGCAGTATTTT.

The rearrangement joins TRBV9 to TRBJ1-2; D remains unclear. Trimming pared 3 bases from V and 4 bases from J, leaving 4 bases between. Germline V lookup: CDR1 SGDLS, CDR2 YYNGEE. The CDR3 is 11 residues long. The CDR3 region has the DNA TGTGCCAGCAGCGGCCTCTATGGCTACACCTTC. It translates to CASSGLYGYTF.

V is TRBV4-1 and J is TRBJ2-5; TRBD2 aligns across 9 bases. The V and J ends lost 0 bases and 9 bases, in that order; junction bases with no gene match: 8. Germline V gives CDR1 MGHRA, CDR2 YSYEKL. This CDR3 spans 15 amino acids. The CDR3 here is CASSQEVAGGPAQYF. As DNA, the CDR3 is TGCGCCAGCAGCCAAGAGGTCGCGGGAGGGCCTGCCCAGTACTTC.

As regards this clone: The sample has other DNA sequences that encode this CDR3 too. This chain joins TRBV7-2 and TRBJ2-7, with a weak D call TRBD2 (5 bases). The V and J ends lost 0 bases and 4 bases respectively, with 10 bases between them. The CDR3 is 14 amino acids. Germline V gives CDR1 SGHTA, CDR2 FQGNSA. CDR3 in DNA: TGTGCCAGCAGCTTAGCGGGAGCGGTATACGAGCAGTACTTC. Translation: CASSLAGAVYEQYF.

This clone turned up a few times. The V call is TRBV5-1, the J call TRBJ2-1; tentatively, D is TRBD1 or TRBD2 (6 bases each). The V gene lost 2 bases and the J gene lost 1 base, with 13 bases spanning the gap. The CDR3 runs 16 residues. The germline V gene encodes CDR1 SGHRS and CDR2 YFSETQ. The CDR3 region is CASSLWGAGSYNEQFF. The CDR3 nucleotides are TGCGCCAGCAGCTTATGGGGGGCGGGATCCTACAATGAGCAGTTCTTC. Together with reference TRBV5-1 and TRBJ2-1, the CDR3 gives the full variable domain: KAGVTQTPRYLIKTRGQQVTLSCSPISGHRSVSWYQQTPGQGLQFLFEYFSETQRNKGNFPGRFSGRQFSNSRSEMNVSTLELGDSALYLCASSLWGAGSYNEQFFGPGTRLTVL.

The count of this clone is one. This chain uses TRBV11-3 with TRBJ2-7; 9 bases line up with TRBD2. Per germline, CDR1 SGHNT and CDR2 YENEEA. This CDR3 is 15 amino acids long. V was pared by 3 bases and J by 4 bases, with 7 bases of the junction left unmatched. The CDR3 loop reads CASSFVAGASYEQYF. The DNA for the CDR3 is TGTGCCAGCAGCTTCGTAGCGGGAGCTTCTTACGAGCAGTACTTC.

The rearrangement joins TRBV27 to TRBJ2-7; 7 positions match TRBD2. This CDR3 has 14 amino acids. V shed 5 bases, J shed 7 bases, and the junction held 11 bases outside the gene matches. Germline assignment: CDR1 MNHEY and CDR2 SMNVEV (reference sequence). The CDR3 nucleotides are TGTGCCAGCAGTCCGGCGGGAGCGGGTCAGGAGCAGTACTTC. Translating gives CASSPAGAGQEQYF.

The chain has TRBV6-5 and TRBJ2-7; maybe TRBD1 (5 bases). This CDR3 contains 13 residues. Trimming pared 0 bases from V and 3 bases from J, leaving 6 bases between. Germline V gene sequence: CDR1 MNHEY, CDR2 SVGAGI. CDR3 coding DNA: TGTGCCAGCAGTTACTCAGGGGACTACGAGCAGTACTTC. It specifies CASSYSGDYEQYF.

The chain uses TRBV11-2 and TRBJ2-5; TRBD2 agrees at 7 bases. CDR3 length: 15 residues. Germline CDR1 reads SGHAT; CDR2 reads FQNNGV. V shed 5 bases and J 2 bases; nucleotides not matched to a gene: 8. In DNA, the CDR3 is TGTGCCAGCAGCCGGACTAGTCGTGAGCAAGAGACCCAGTACTTC. This sequence encodes CASSRTSREQETQYF.

The chain joins TRBV6-5 to TRBJ1-1; no firm D call. The CDR3 loop spans 16 amino acids. Germline assignment: CDR1 MNHEY and CDR2 SVGAGI. With 2 bases removed from V and 1 base from J, the gap between germline ends came to 14 bases. CDR3 DNA: TGTGCCAGCAGTTACATTAAAGGGCAGCCGAACACTGAAGCTTTCTTT. The encoded protein is CASSYIKGQPNTEAFF.

J is TRBJ2-7 and V is TRBV7-9, with D tentatively TRBD2 (6 bases). The length of the CDR3 is 15 residues. Germline-derived CDR1 and CDR2 are SEHNR and FQNEAQ (reference sequence). V lost 4 bases, J lost 0 bases, and 13 bases lay in between. CDR3 amino acids: CASSSPGLGSYEQYF. In nucleotides, the CDR3 is TGTGCCAGCAGCTCCCCGGGACTGGGCTCCTACGAGCAGTACTTC.

This chain connects TRBV18 to TRBJ2-1, with a possible D match to TRBD1 (5 bases). V dropped 5 bases and J dropped 9 bases, with 11 bases sitting between them. The CDR3 has 12 amino acids. Germline CDR1 and CDR2: KGHSH and LQKENI. The CDR3 region has the DNA TGTGCCAGCTCAAGTCATAGGGGTGAGCAGTTCTTC. This sequence encodes CASSSHRGEQFF.

V usage is TRBV28 and J usage is TRBJ2-7, with D hard to call. Germline V gives CDR1 MDHEN, CDR2 SYDVKM. Trimming cost V 4 bases and J 0 bases, with 1 base left between them. The CDR3 runs to 11 residues. CDR3 in amino acids: CASSSSYEQYF. CDR3 sequence (DNA): TGTGCCAGCAGTTCCTCCTACGAGCAGTACTTC.

The chain is built from TRBV27 and TRBJ2-7, with TRBD2 as a possible D gene (5 bases). The CDR3 is 13 amino acids. V gave up 0 bases and J gave up 6 bases, with 9 bases separating them. Germline CDR1 reads MNHEY; CDR2 reads SMNVEV (reference sequence). CDR3 region: CASSLSGDREQYF. The DNA of the CDR3 is TGTGCCAGCAGTTTATCCGGGGATCGCGAGCAGTACTTC.

The chain is built from TRBV2 and TRBJ2-7; D gene uncertain. CDR1 is SNHLY and CDR2 is FYNNEI in the germline V gene. Deletions cut 3 bases from V and 0 bases from J, with 9 bases between. There are 14 residues in the CDR3. The CDR3 coding sequence is TGTGCCAGCAGTGATGAACCCGACTCCTACGAGCAGTACTTC. Translated, it gives CASSDEPDSYEQYF.

The chain employs TRBV30 and TRBJ1-2; 12 bases match TRBD1. Trimming took 3 bases from V and 13 from J; bases not matched to a gene: 3. The CDR3 is 11 amino acids. In germline, CDR1 is GTSNPN, CDR2 SVGIG (reference sequence). The CDR3 reads CAWRGDRGRTF. CDR3 bases: TGTGCCTGGAGGGGGGACAGGGGGCGCACCTTC.

V is TRBV15 and J is TRBJ2-4; a possible D gene is TRBD2 (5 bases). The CDR3 totals 14 residues. Germline CDR1 reads LNHNV; CDR2 reads YYDKDF (reference sequence). V was shortened by 5 bases and J by 9 bases, with 17 bases between the two germline ends. Here the CDR3 reads CATSPRGPPGIQYF. DNA of the CDR3: TGTGCCACCAGCCCCCGAGGGCCGCCCGGCATTCAGTACTTC.

The chain combines TRBV2 with TRBJ2-2; TRBD2 matches 16 bases. In germline, CDR1 is SNHLY, CDR2 FYNNEI. The CDR3 length is 17 residues. The J segment lost 7 bases and the V segment lost 5 bases, leaving 7 bases of the junction unmatched. The CDR3 sequence is CASSPGLAGGPIGELFF. CDR3 coding DNA: TGTGCCAGCAGTCCGGGACTAGCGGGAGGGCCTATCGGGGAGCTGTTTTTT.

This chain connects TRBV7-6 to TRBJ1-4; D unresolved. This CDR3 spans 15 amino acids. The ends were cut back, 2 bases at V and 5 bases at J, with 12 bases in the middle. CDR1 and CDR2 (germline): SGHVS, FNYEAQ. DNA for the CDR3: TGTGCCAGCAGCTTAAGGTGGAGCCCAAATGAAAAACTGTTTTTT. It specifies CASSLRWSPNEKLFF.

In this sample, this clone turned up a few times. The V call is TRBV27, the J call TRBJ2-5; no clear D gene. Germline V gene lookup returns CDR1 MNHEY and CDR2 SMNVEV (reference sequence). Trimming took off 4 bases at V and 2 bases at J, with 8 bases between the two ends. CDR3 size: 13 residues. The chain's CDR3 is CASSYGFQETQYF. CDR3 nucleotide sequence: TGTGCCAGCAGTTACGGATTTCAAGAGACCCAGTACTTC.

The V gene is TRBV4-3, the J gene TRBJ2-5, with 7 bases matching TRBD1. The tail of the sequence fits TRBJ2-7 better, so the J call may be wrong. The CDR3 is 16 residues long. Germline values: CDR1 LGHNA, CDR2 YSLEER. CDR3 DNA sequence: TGCGCCAGCAGCCAAGATCTGACAGGGTGGGGATACGAGCAGTACTTC. Encoded protein: CASSQDLTGWGYEQYF.